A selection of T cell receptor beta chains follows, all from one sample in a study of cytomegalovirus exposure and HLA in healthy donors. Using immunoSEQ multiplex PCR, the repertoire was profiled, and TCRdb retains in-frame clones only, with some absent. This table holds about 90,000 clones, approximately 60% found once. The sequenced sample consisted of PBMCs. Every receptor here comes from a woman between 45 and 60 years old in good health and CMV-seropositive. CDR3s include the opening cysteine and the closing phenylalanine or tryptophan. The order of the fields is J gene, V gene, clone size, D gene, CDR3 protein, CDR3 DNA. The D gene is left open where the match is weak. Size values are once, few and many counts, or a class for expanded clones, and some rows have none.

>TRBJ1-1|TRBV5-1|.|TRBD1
CASSLGTGTMNTEAFF
TGCGCCAGCAGCTTGGGGACAGGGACAATGAACACTGAAGCTTTCTTT
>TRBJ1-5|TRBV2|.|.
CASSEAGGYNQPQHF
TGTGCCAGCAGTGAAGCGGGGGGATACAATCAGCCCCAGCATTTT
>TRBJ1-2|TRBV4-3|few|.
CASSQEGGYGYTF
TGCGCCAGCAGCCAAGAAGGGGGCTATGGCTACACCTTC
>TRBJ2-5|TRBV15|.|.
CATSTGLAQETQYF
TGTGCCACCAGCACGGGACTGGCTCAAGAGACCCAGTACTTC
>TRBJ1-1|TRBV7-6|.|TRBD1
CASIDAGTGNTEAFF
TGTGCCAGCATTGACGCCGGGACAGGGAACACTGAAGCTTTCTTT
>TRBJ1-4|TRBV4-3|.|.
CASSQVRDKGEKLFF
TGCGCCAGCAGCCAAGTCCGGGACAAGGGGGAAAAACTGTTTTTT
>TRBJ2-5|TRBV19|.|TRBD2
CASSPATSGAVPQYF
TGTGCCAGTAGCCCTGCGACTAGCGGGGCGGTTCCCCAGTACTTC
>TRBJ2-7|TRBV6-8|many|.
CASKVPRGPYEQYF
TGTGCCAGCAAGGTTCCCAGGGGTCCCTACGAGCAGTACTTC
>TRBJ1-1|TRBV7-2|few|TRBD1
CASSVRGRNTEAFF
TGTGCCAGCAGCGTCAGGGGGCGTAACACTGAAGCTTTCTTT
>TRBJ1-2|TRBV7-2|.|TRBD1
CASSLGAFGVGGDYGYTF
TGTGCCAGCAGTCTTGGGGCCTTTGGGGTAGGGGGCGACTATGGCTACACCTTC
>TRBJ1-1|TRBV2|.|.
CASSIAEGTEAFF
TGTGCCAGCAGCATCGCCGAGGGCACTGAAGCTTTCTTT
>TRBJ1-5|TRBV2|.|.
CASSEESTGNQPQHF
TGTGCCAGCAGTGAGGAGTCGACGGGAAATCAGCCCCAGCATTTT
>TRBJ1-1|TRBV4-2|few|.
CASSHHQGGGNTEAFF
TGTGCCAGCAGCCATCACCAGGGCGGGGGGAACACTGAAGCTTTCTTT
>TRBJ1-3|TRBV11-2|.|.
CASSSGGGSGNTIYF
TGTGCCAGCAGCTCGGGGGGCGGCTCTGGAAACACCATATATTTT
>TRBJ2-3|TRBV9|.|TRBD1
CASSVDPTGGGRDTQYF
TGTGCCAGCAGCGTAGACCCGACAGGGGGCGGGCGAGATACGCAGTATTTT
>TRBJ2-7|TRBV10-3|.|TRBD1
CATETGYTYEQYF
TGTGCCACCGAGACAGGGTACACCTACGAGCAGTACTTC
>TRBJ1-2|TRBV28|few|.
CASSFSGSLNNYGYTF
TGTGCCAGCAGTTTTAGCGGGAGTCTCAATAACTATGGCTACACCTTC
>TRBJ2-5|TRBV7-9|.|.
CASSSRGGGLGETQYF
TGTGCCAGCAGTTCTAGGGGTGGGGGCCTCGGGGAGACCCAGTACTTC